This T cell receptor beta chain was documented in a study of CD8 T cells in ankylosing spondylitis. This clonotype appeared many times. Its target is not known. General study findings and limits: In ankylosing spondylitis patients, matched synovial fluid reportedly showed significant enrichment of disease-linked clones. Characteristic of ankylosing spondylitis blood, it appeared, was a TCR beta motif comprising several highly homologous variants. Earlier literature documents some of the motif variants in reactive arthritis synovial fluid and blood.

J lost 8 bases, V lost 5 bases, and 12 bases had no gene match. The CDR3 extends over 15 amino acids. Germline V gene lookup returns CDR1 DFQATT and CDR2 SNEGSKA (reference sequence). Library preparation for TCR beta used quantitative 5'-RACE with molecular barcodes. TCRdb re-called the 5' RACE reads through MiXCR, storing one row per CDR3 protein. Of more than 300,000 distinct CDR3 sequences listed, approximately 10% are singletons. The clonotype was recovered from a female donor with ankylosing spondylitis or in good health (not recorded which). What was sequenced was blood, either unsorted or a sorted T cell fraction (not recorded which). The V call is TRBV20-1, the J call TRBJ2-1; 10 nucleotides agree with TRBD2. DNA of the CDR3: TGCAGTGCTCCTAGACTAGCGGGCGGAGGGGATGAGCAGTTCTTC. Translated: CSAPRLAGGGDEQFF.